This T cell receptor beta chain appears in the sequencing data of a study of neoadjuvant anti-PD-1 for oral cavity cancer. Study overall: Before surgery, most patients got three to four biweekly 3 mg/kg nivolumab doses. Whole-study results and caveats: TCR analyses covered only a few patients per response group.

Concerning this clone itself: Its antigen is unidentified.

Patients had HPV-negative, locally advanced oral cavity squamous cell carcinoma. The V and J ends lost 6 bases and 2 bases respectively, with 11 bases between them. This CDR3 spans 13 amino acids. Germline CDR1 and CDR2: LNHDA and SQIVND (reference sequence). PBMC libraries mostly used approximately 500 ng of input genomic DNA, with six replicates per sample. Assay used: immunoSEQ multiplex PCR; TCRdb lists only in-frame clones, some missing. The sample holds 6,900 or so clones, roughly 79% seen once. V usage is TRBV19 and J usage is TRBJ2-7; D might be TRBD1 (6 bases). The sequenced sample was PBMCs, obtained before nivolumab (anti-PD-1) treatment. This receptor was obtained from a person aged 40 to 85 with oral cavity squamous cell carcinoma. The CDR3 loop reads CASRGRGTYEQYF. The CDR3 DNA reads TGTGCCAGTAGGGGAAGGGGGACCTACGAGCAGTACTTC.